This TCR beta chain was recorded in a study of blood T cell repertoires in COVID-19. Across the whole study: The United States, Italy and Spain provided the acute and convalescent COVID-19 samples. Nucleic acid was either cDNA or gDNA, and it came from T cells, B-cell-depleted T cells, or PBMCs.

Seattle cases were enrolled at active infection and followed longitudinally. In the original processing: Reference gene primer amplification gave nucleated cell count estimates. Libraries were prepared by immunoSEQ multiplex PCR; TCRdb keeps only in-frame clonotypes and omits some of them. That table furnishes V, J and clone size, whereas the DNA furnished D and trimming. The table shows about 220,000 clones, with roughly 85% occurring only once. Germline CDR1 reads LGHNA; CDR2 reads YNFKEQ. This CDR3 has 16 residues. V lost 3 bases and J lost 5; bases outside the gene matches: 12. The rearrangement joins TRBV4-2 to TRBJ1-2; 7 bases fit TRBD1. This receptor was taken from a woman between 65 and 79 years old with COVID-19, enrolled during active disease. Sequences were obtained from peripheral blood. The CDR3 sequence is CASSHLLGQGQYGYTF. CDR3 coding DNA: TGTGCCAGCAGCCACCTCCTTGGGCAGGGACAGTATGGCTACACCTTC.